This T cell receptor beta chain derives from a study of blood T cell repertoires in COVID-19. Study-wide background: Sources were T cells, B-cell-depleted T cells, or PBMCs; the material itself was cDNA or gDNA.

Sequencing was performed with immunoSEQ multiplex PCR; in TCRdb, only in-frame clones are kept and a portion is missing. The table shows nearly 60,000 clones, with around 89% occurring only once. The sample consisted of peripheral blood. This receptor was obtained from a man aged 55 to 70 with active COVID-19.

CDR3 loop: CASSQDRQPLAQHF. The DNA for the CDR3 is TGCGCCAGCAGCCAAGATCGACAGCCCCTGGCCCAGCATTTT. This chain uses TRBV4-1 with TRBJ1-5; perhaps TRBD1 as D (5 bases). The V gene lost 0 bases and the J gene lost 11 bases, with 14 bases spanning the gap. The CDR3 sequence is 14 residues long. The germline V gene has CDR1 MGHRA and CDR2 YSYEKL.